This T cell receptor (beta chain) was observed in a study of blood T cell repertoires in COVID-19. Looking at the study overall: Samples taken during acute and convalescent COVID-19 were collected in the United States, Italy and Spain. The analysed material was cDNA or gDNA that came from T cells, B-cell-depleted T cells, or PBMCs.

Those enrolled in Seattle joined during active infection and were followed longitudinally afterward. The CDR3 totals 15 residues. After removal of 5 bases from V and 6 bases from J, the junction contained 9 bases not matched to a gene. In germline, CDR1 is SNHLY, CDR2 FYNNEI. Only in-frame clones appear in the TCRdb table, and some are missing; sequencing was by immunoSEQ multiplex PCR. The data hold about 260,000 clones, with 75% to 95% observed a single time. The material sequenced was peripheral blood. This receptor was identified in a person aged 18 to 35 with COVID-19, enrolled during active disease. The chain joins TRBV2 to TRBJ2-2, with 7 bases lining up with TRBD1. The chain's CDR3 is CASSLTTTGPGELFF. The CDR3 coding sequence is TGTGCCAGCAGTTTGACTACGACAGGGCCCGGGGAGCTGTTTTTT.